The 32 T cell receptor beta chains presented below share a single source sample, sequenced in a study of T cell repertoires in cytomegalovirus infection. One entry per CDR3 protein results from TCRdb running MiXCR on the reads. The table records approximately 34,000 distinct CDR3 sequences, approximately 52% of them present only once. These receptors have no known antigen. The sample here was CD8+ T cells from cultured PBMCs, taken from culture after CMV antigen stimulation. The receptors were sampled from a human donor in good health (CMV status not recorded). Some clones in this sample may be carry-over from other donors' samples.

This clonotype was detected only a few times. This chain connects TRBV7-9 to TRBJ1-2, with no clear D. The germline V gene encodes CDR1 SEHNR and CDR2 FQNEAQ (reference sequence). Trimming shortened V by 8 bases and J by 8 bases, and 12 bases separated the two germline ends. The CDR3 has 11 amino acids. The chain's CDR3 is CASRPLGGYTF. In nucleotides, the CDR3 is TGTGCCAGCCGACCCTTAGGAGGCTACACCTTC.

This chain connects TRBV7-9 to TRBJ2-3, with 7 bases identical to TRBD1. The CDR3 length is 16 residues. Per germline, CDR1 SEHNR and CDR2 FQNEAQ (reference sequence). V gave up 2 bases and J gave up 5 bases; unmatched junction bases: 10. CDR3 region: CASSLLTGVLGDTQYF. For the CDR3, the DNA is TGTGCCAGCAGCTTACTCACAGGGGTATTGGGAGATACGCAGTATTTT.

This chain uses TRBV10-3 with TRBJ2-3, with no clear D. Germline values: CDR1 ENHRY, CDR2 SYGVKD. The CDR3 covers 12 residues. V shed 6 bases and J shed 0 bases, with 4 bases lying between them. CDR3 amino acids: CAIRTSTDTQYF. The DNA of the CDR3 is TGTGCCATCAGAACTAGCACAGATACGCAGTATTTT.

The chain employs TRBV2 and TRBJ2-5; 8 bases are a match to TRBD1. The CDR3 runs to 14 residues. The germline gives CDR1 SNHLY, CDR2 FYNNEI. V was clipped by 6 bases and J by 1 base; unmatched bases: 4. CDR3 sequence (DNA): TGTGCCAGCAGCCCGACAGGGGTCCAAGAGACCCAGTACTTC. Its translation is CASSPTGVQETQYF.

DNA of the CDR3: TGTGCCAGCAGTTTATTTGGAGGGGTAATGAACACTGAAGCTTTCTTT. It is translated as CASSLFGGVMNTEAFF. The chain couples TRBV28 to TRBJ1-1; a weak D match, TRBD1 (5 bases). The CDR3 sequence is 16 residues long. Trimming removed 1 base at V and 0 bases at J, with 12 bases between. Per germline, CDR1 MDHEN and CDR2 SYDVKM.

V and J are TRBV19 and TRBJ1-5; TRBD1 matches 10 bases. CDR3 length: 18 amino acids. Looked up from germline, CDR1 is LNHDA and CDR2 is SQIVND (reference sequence). Losses at the gene ends were 6 bases for V and 6 bases for J; bases not matched to a gene: 17. The CDR3 is CASSPLAGTGALSQPQHF. CDR3 sequence (DNA): TGTGCCAGTAGCCCTCTCGCCGGGACAGGGGCCTTAAGTCAGCCCCAGCATTTT.

There are many counts of this clonotype. The gene calls are TRBV7-2 and TRBJ2-3; D call uncertain. Germline V gene sequence: CDR1 SGHTA, CDR2 FQGNSA. This CDR3 region has 15 residues. With 2 bases removed from V and 2 bases from J, the gap between germline ends came to 11 bases. This chain's CDR3 is CASSLRRSYTDTQYF. Here the CDR3 DNA reads TGTGCCAGCAGCTTAAGGCGGAGTTACACAGATACGCAGTATTTT.

This clonotype was counted only a few times. J is TRBJ2-1 and V is TRBV4-1; D is undetermined. The CDR3 sequence is 14 residues long. Per germline, CDR1 MGHRA and CDR2 YSYEKL. Between the trimmed V and J ends, which lost 3 bases and 4 bases, there was a span of 10 bases. The CDR3 sequence: CASSHEQLYNEQFF. In nucleotides, the CDR3 is TGCGCCAGCAGCCATGAACAGTTATACAATGAGCAGTTCTTC.

The table lists this clonotype with a few counts. The rearrangement uses TRBV10-3 and TRBJ1-3; D is unclear. V gave up 11 bases and J gave up 0 bases, with 14 bases separating them. The CDR3 consists of 14 residues. CDR1 and CDR2 from the germline V gene are ENHRY and SYGVKD. Here the CDR3 reads CASEAVSSGNTIYF. For the CDR3, the DNA is TGTGCCTCCGAGGCGGTCAGCTCTGGAAACACCATATATTTT.

On this clonotype: At one end, the junction sequence differs from germline, possibly due to a read error. This chain connects TRBV7-9 to TRBJ2-1, with TRBD2 as a possible D gene (5 bases). The CDR3 has 12 amino acids. The V gene's germline CDR1 is SEHNR and CDR2 FQNEAQ (reference sequence). For the CDR3, the DNA is TGTGCCAGCAGGTTAGAACTAGGGGAGCAGTTCTTC. Amino acid sequence: CASRLELGEQFF.

This chain connects TRBV7-9 to TRBJ2-1; no firm D call. CDR3 size: 15 residues. Germline CDR1 SEHNR, CDR2 FQNEAQ (reference sequence). Trimming stripped 5 bases from V and 2 bases from J, with 13 bases between. For the CDR3, the DNA is TGTGCCAGCAGCCTTGTCGCCCGACCCTACAATGAGCAGTTCTTC. Translating gives CASSLVARPYNEQFF.

V usage is TRBV12-3 or TRBV12-4 and J usage is TRBJ1-5; 9 bases match TRBD1. Trimming took 5 bases from V and 6 from J; bases not matched to a gene: 8. This CDR3 is 15 amino acids long. The CDR3 nucleotides are TGTGCCAGCAGTCTCAAGGGACAGGGAGGTCAGCCCCAGCATTTT. The encoded protein is CASSLKGQGGQPQHF.

This clonotype was seen only once. The CDR3 sequence is CASTFRGGYNEQFF. In DNA, the CDR3 is TGTGCCAGCACCTTCAGGGGCGGCTACAATGAGCAGTTCTTC. The chain joins TRBV27 to TRBJ2-1; D is perhaps TRBD1 (6 bases). CDR3 length: 14 residues. The germline V gene encodes CDR1 MNHEY and CDR2 SMNVEV (reference sequence). V gave up 7 bases and J gave up 3 bases, with 13 bases separating them.

J is TRBJ2-2 and V is TRBV15; TRBD2 aligns across 10 bases. CDR3 length: 14 amino acids. Unmatched junction bases numbered 3, after V lost 4 bases and J lost 7 bases. CDR1 and CDR2 from the germline V gene are LNHNV and YYDKDF (reference sequence). Here the CDR3 DNA reads TGTGCCACCAGCATGGCTAGCGGGGGCGGGGAGCTGTTTTTT. Protein sequence: CATSMASGGGELFF.

The rearrangement links TRBV12-3 or TRBV12-4 to TRBJ2-3; D may be TRBD2 (5 bases). Trimming removed 5 bases at V and 0 bases at J, with 21 bases between. This CDR3 comprises 18 residues. CDR3 bases: TGTGCCAGCAGTCCCTCAGGCGGGTGGGTCTCTAGCACAGATACGCAGTATTTT. This encodes CASSPSGGWVSSTDTQYF.

This clonotype was counted only a few times. The chain joins TRBV12-3 or TRBV12-4 to TRBJ2-5; D is unresolved. V shed 3 bases and J shed 4 bases, with 12 bases lying between them. This CDR3 has 14 amino acids. The CDR3, as DNA: TGTGCCAGCAGTTTCCCCCTATCCCCAGAGACCCAGTACTTC. It encodes CASSFPLSPETQYF.

DNA of the CDR3: TGTGCCAGCAGCCACAGCGGTGGGGACAGGGGGCTTGATGAGCAGTTCTTC. Its translation: CASSHSGGDRGLDEQFF. The genes are TRBV27 and TRBJ2-1; 12 bases match TRBD1. V dropped 6 bases and J dropped 8; count of bases not matched to a gene: 14. The CDR3 contains 17 residues. Germline-derived CDR1 and CDR2 are MNHEY and SMNVEV (reference sequence).

This chain links TRBV7-8 with TRBJ2-1; D may be TRBD2 (5 bases). The germline gives CDR1 SGHVS, CDR2 FQNEAQ. Trimming pared 1 base from V and 1 base from J, leaving 11 bases between. The CDR3 contains 16 residues. The CDR3 protein is CASSLGRAFSYNEQFF. The CDR3 nucleotides read TGTGCCAGCAGCTTAGGGCGGGCTTTTTCCTACAATGAGCAGTTCTTC.

This rearrangement joins TRBV7-9 to TRBJ2-3; no clear D gene. V lost 1 base to trimming and J lost 4 bases, with 15 bases between them. The CDR3 totals 16 residues. Germline CDR1 SEHNR, CDR2 FQNEAQ (reference sequence). The CDR3 DNA reads TGTGCCAGCAGCTTAGTGGCCCCCCCCCCCGCAGATACGCAGTATTTT. Translation gives CASSLVAPPPADTQYF.

This clonotype was seen many times. V gene TRBV28 combines with J gene TRBJ1-3; possible D gene TRBD1, 5 bases. Trimming took off 4 bases at V and 0 bases at J, with 13 bases between the two ends. The CDR3 is made up of 16 amino acids. CDR1 MDHEN and CDR2 SYDVKM come from the germline V gene. The CDR3 nucleotides are TGTGCCAGCAGTTCCGGACGGGGGAACTCTGGAAACACCATATATTTT. Protein: CASSSGRGNSGNTIYF.

The chain couples TRBV6-2 or TRBV6-3 to TRBJ2-2; 8 nucleotides align to TRBD2. The V gene's germline CDR1 is MNHEY and CDR2 SVGEGT. The CDR3 length is 13 residues. The V segment lost 7 bases and the J segment 8 bases; nucleotides outside the gene matches: 6. Here the CDR3 DNA reads TGTGCCAGCATTAAGACTAGCGCGGGGGAGCTGTTTTTT. It translates to CASIKTSAGELFF.

The chain is built from TRBV25-1 and TRBJ2-7; 10 nucleotides align to TRBD2. From germline, CDR1 is MGHDK and CDR2 SYGVNS. V lost 4 bases, J lost 0 bases, and 3 bases stayed unmatched. This CDR3 region has 15 residues. The CDR3 DNA follows: TGTGCCAGCAGTGCCCTAGCGGGAGACTCCTACGAGCAGTACTTC. It encodes CASSALAGDSYEQYF.

This clonotype came up many times. The chain uses TRBV24-1 and TRBJ2-3, with 8 bases lining up with TRBD2. The germline gives CDR1 KGHDR, CDR2 SFDVKD. V lost 3 bases and J lost 5; bases outside the gene matches: 12. The CDR3 has 17 amino acids. CDR3 nucleotides: TGTGCCACCAGTGATGCCTCAGCGGGGGCCGGAATAGATACGCAGTATTTT. Translation gives CATSDASAGAGIDTQYF.

The V call is TRBV28, the J call TRBJ2-2; D is ambiguous. Germline V gene data show CDR1 as MDHEN and CDR2 as SYDVKM. Between the trimmed V and J ends, which lost 3 bases and 2 bases, there was a span of 4 bases. This CDR3 is built from 13 residues. CDR3 nucleotides: TGTGCCAGCAGTTTTACCAACACCGGGGAGCTGTTTTTT. Protein sequence: CASSFTNTGELFF.

V and J are TRBV7-2 and TRBJ2-5; unclear D gene. The CDR3 is 15 amino acids. Germline CDR1 and CDR2: SGHTA and FQGNSA. Trimming shortened V by 5 bases and J by 2 bases, and 15 bases separated the two germline ends. CDR3 sequence reads: CASSLQTVGQETQYF. The CDR3 DNA reads as TGTGCCAGCAGCCTACAAACAGTGGGGCAAGAGACCCAGTACTTC. The variable domain in full, with the rest retrieved from reference TRBV7-2 and TRBJ2-5, is GAGVSQSPSNKVTEKGKDVELRCDPISGHTALYWYRQSLGQGLEFLIYFQGNSAPDKSGLPSDRFSAERTGGSVSTLTIQRTQQEDSAVYLCASSLQTVGQETQYFGPGTRLLVL.

Regarding this clonotype: The junction departs from the called germline gene at one end, perhaps through a read error. The gene calls are TRBV7-6 and TRBJ2-7; TRBD2 aligns across 7 bases. This CDR3 comprises 15 residues. Looked up from germline, CDR1 is SGHVS and CDR2 is FNYEAQ. The CDR3 DNA sequence: TGTGCTAGCAGCCCGGGACTATCCCCTAAGTGGGAGCAGTACTTC. Its translation: CASSPGLSPKWEQYF.

This chain links TRBV7-2 with TRBJ2-3; 7 bases agree with TRBD2. The CDR3 runs to 17 residues. With V trimmed by 1 base and J by 0 bases, 7 bases remained unmatched. Germline-derived CDR1 and CDR2 are SGHTA and FQGNSA. The CDR3 DNA reads as TGTGCCAGCAGCTTAGTTGGGGGAGGGCCTAGCACAGATACGCAGTATTTT. It specifies CASSLVGGGPSTDTQYF. The whole variable domain, filled in from reference TRBV7-2 and TRBJ2-3, reads GAGVSQSPSNKVTEKGKDVELRCDPISGHTALYWYRQSLGQGLEFLIYFQGNSAPDKSGLPSDRFSAERTGGSVSTLTIQRTQQEDSAVYLCASSLVGGGPSTDTQYFGPGTRLTVL.

This clonotype appeared a few times. The chain links TRBV4-1 to TRBJ1-5, with D possibly TRBD1 on 5 matching bases. This CDR3 contains 15 residues. Germline V gene data show CDR1 as MGHRA and CDR2 as YSYEKL. V dropped 7 bases and J dropped 1 base, with 14 bases sitting between them. The CDR3 loop reads CASNKDIGSNQPQHF. DNA for the CDR3: TGCGCCAGCAACAAGGACATCGGAAGCAATCAGCCCCAGCATTTT.

CDR3 protein: CASSLRDGGYGYTF. The CDR3 nucleotides are TGTGCCAGCAGCCTCAGGGATGGCGGCTATGGCTACACCTTC. J is TRBJ1-2 and V is TRBV7-9; possible D gene TRBD1, 5 bases. CDR3 size: 14 residues. Germline assignment: CDR1 SEHNR and CDR2 FQNEAQ (reference sequence). With 5 bases removed from V and 4 bases from J, the gap between germline ends came to 14 bases.

The gene calls are TRBV20-1 and TRBJ2-1; D not resolved. Germline V gene data show CDR1 as DFQATT and CDR2 as SNEGSKA (reference sequence). CDR3 length: 14 residues. V was pared by 3 bases and J by 8 bases, with 17 bases between. CDR3 nucleotide sequence: TGCAGTGCTAGCTCTCCCGGGCAGCCGGATGAGCAGTTCTTC. Protein sequence: CSASSPGQPDEQFF.

The chain is built from TRBV15 and TRBJ1-2, with D unclear. From germline, CDR1 is LNHNV and CDR2 YYDKDF (reference sequence). The CDR3 has 17 residues. V dropped 0 bases and J dropped 5 bases, with 19 bases sitting between them. The CDR3: CATSREGLSATKYGYTF. The DNA for the CDR3 is TGTGCCACCAGCAGAGAGGGTCTTTCTGCCACAAAATATGGCTACACCTTC.

This sequence joins TRBV11-2 and TRBJ2-2; 10 bases are a match to TRBD2. V gave up 5 bases and J gave up 1 base; unmatched junction bases: 4. Germline assignment: CDR1 SGHAT and CDR2 FQNNGV. CDR3 length: 16 residues. The DNA for the CDR3 is TGTGCCAGCAGCCAAAAGCGGGGGGGGAACACCGGGGAGCTGTTTTTT. Translated, it gives CASSQKRGGNTGELFF.